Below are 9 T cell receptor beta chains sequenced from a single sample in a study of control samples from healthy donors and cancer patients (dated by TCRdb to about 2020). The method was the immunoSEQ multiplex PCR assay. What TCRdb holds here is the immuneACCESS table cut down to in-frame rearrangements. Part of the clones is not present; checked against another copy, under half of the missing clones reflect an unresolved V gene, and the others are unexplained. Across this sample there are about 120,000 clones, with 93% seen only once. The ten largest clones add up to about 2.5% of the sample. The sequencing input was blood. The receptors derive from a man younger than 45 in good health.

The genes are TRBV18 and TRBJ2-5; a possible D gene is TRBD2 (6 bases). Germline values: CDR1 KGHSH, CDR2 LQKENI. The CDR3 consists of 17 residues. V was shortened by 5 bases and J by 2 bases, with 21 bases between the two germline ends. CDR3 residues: CASSAQFPAGPQETQYF. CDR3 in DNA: TGTGCCAGCTCAGCACAATTTCCCGCGGGACCTCAAGAGACCCAGTACTTC.

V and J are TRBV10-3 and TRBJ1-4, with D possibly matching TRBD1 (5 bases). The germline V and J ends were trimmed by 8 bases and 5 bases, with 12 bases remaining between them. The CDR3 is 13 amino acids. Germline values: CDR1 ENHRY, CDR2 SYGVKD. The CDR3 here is CAIAEGQNEKLFF. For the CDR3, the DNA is TGTGCCATCGCGGAGGGGCAAAATGAAAAACTGTTTTTT.

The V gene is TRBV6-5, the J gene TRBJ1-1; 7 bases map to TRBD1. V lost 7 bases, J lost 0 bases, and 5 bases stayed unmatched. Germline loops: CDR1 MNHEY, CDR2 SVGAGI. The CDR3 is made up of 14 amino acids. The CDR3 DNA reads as TGTGCCAGCAAGTTGGGACAGATGAACACTGAAGCTTTCTTT. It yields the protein CASKLGQMNTEAFF.

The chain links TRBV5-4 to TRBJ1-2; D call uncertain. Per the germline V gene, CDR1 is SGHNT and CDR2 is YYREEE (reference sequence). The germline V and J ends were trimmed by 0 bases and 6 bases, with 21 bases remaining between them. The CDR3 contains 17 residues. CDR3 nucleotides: TGTGCCAGCAGCTTGGGCCCTAGGATTTCCCCTACTCATGGCTACACCTTC. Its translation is CASSLGPRISPTHGYTF. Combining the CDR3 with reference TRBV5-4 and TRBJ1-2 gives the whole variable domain ETGVTQSPTHLIKTRGQQVTLRCSSQSGHNTVSWYQQALGQGPQFIFQYYREEENGRGNFPPRFSGLQFPNYSSELNVNALELDDSALYLCASSLGPRISPTHGYTFGSGTRLTVV.

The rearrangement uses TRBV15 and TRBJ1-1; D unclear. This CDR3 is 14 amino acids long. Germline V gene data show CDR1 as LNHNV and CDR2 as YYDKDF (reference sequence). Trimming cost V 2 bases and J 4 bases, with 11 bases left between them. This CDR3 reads CATSRLLGFTEAFF. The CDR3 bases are TGTGCCACCAGCAGACTCCTGGGCTTCACTGAAGCTTTCTTT.

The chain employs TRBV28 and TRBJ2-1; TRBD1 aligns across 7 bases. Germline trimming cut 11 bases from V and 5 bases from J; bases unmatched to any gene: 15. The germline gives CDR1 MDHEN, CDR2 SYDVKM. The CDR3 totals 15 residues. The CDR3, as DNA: TGTGCCCACTCTATTCTGCGTACAGGGGACAATGAGCAGTTCTTC. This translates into CAHSILRTGDNEQFF.

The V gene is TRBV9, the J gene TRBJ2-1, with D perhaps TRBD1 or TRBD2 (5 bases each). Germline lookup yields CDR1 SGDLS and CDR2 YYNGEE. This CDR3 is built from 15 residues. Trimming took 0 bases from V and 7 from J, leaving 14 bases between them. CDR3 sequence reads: CASSVEGTYPNEQFF. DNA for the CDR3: TGTGCCAGCAGCGTAGAAGGGACGTATCCGAATGAGCAGTTCTTC.

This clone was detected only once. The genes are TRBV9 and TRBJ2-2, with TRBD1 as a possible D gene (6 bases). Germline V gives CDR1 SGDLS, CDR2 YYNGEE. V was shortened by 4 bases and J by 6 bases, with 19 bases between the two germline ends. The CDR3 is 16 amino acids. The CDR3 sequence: CASSPSDRSYSGELFF. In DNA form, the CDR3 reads TGTGCCAGCAGCCCCAGCGACAGGAGTTATTCCGGGGAGCTGTTTTTT.

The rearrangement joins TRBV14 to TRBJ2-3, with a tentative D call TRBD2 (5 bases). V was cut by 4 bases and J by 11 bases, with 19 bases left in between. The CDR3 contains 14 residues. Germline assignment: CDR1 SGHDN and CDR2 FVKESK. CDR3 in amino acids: CASSPRGPPRGQYF. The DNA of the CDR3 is TGTGCCAGCAGCCCCCGAGGGCCCCCCCGAGGGCAGTATTTT.